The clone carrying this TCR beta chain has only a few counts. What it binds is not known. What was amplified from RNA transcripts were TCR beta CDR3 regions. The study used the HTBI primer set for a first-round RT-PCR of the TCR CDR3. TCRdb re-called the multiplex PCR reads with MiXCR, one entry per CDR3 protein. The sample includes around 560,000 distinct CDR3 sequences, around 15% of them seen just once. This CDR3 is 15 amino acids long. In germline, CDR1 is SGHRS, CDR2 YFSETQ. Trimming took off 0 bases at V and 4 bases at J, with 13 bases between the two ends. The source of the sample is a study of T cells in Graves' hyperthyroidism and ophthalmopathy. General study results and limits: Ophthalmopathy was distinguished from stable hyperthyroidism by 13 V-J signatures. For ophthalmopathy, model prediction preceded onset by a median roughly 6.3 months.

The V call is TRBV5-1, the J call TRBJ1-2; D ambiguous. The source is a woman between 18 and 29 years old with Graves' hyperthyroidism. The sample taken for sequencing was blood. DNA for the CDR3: TGCGCCAGCAGCTTGGCCTCGGGTGGCGTCTATGGCTACACCTTC. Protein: CASSLASGGVYGYTF.